Below, 3 T cell receptor beta chains from the same sample are listed, as sequenced in a study of blood T cell repertoires in COVID-19. Sequencing was performed with immunoSEQ multiplex PCR; in TCRdb, only in-frame clones are kept and a portion is missing. Counted here are fewer than 250,000 clones, less than 90% occurring once; the ten biggest clones make up roughly 0.7%. Sequenced material: peripheral blood. The receptors originated from a man aged 40-50 years with acute or convalescent COVID-19.

The chain uses TRBV19 and TRBJ2-1; TRBD1 aligns across 9 bases. Germline V gene lookup returns CDR1 LNHDA and CDR2 SQIVND (reference sequence). This CDR3 contains 15 residues. V dropped 1 base and J dropped 3; count of bases not matched to a gene: 1. CDR3: CASSIGQGGYNEQFF. The CDR3 DNA reads as TGTGCCAGTAGTATAGGACAGGGGGGCTACAATGAGCAGTTCTTC. The full variable domain, rest sourced from reference TRBV19 and TRBJ2-1, is DGGITQSPKYLFRKEGQNVTLSCEQNLNHDAMYWYRQDPGQGLRLIYYSQIVNDFQKGDIAEGYSVSREKKESFPLTVTSAQKNPTAFYLCASSIGQGGYNEQFFGPGTRLTVL.

This rearrangement joins TRBV6-6 to TRBJ2-7, with a weak D call TRBD1 (5 bases). The CDR3 covers 16 residues. Germline values: CDR1 MNHNY, CDR2 SVGAGI (reference sequence). V lost 5 bases and J 5 bases, leaving 22 bases between the germline ends. This CDR3 reads CASSPLDRVEIDEQYF. The DNA for the CDR3 is TGTGCCAGCAGTCCCCTCGACAGAGTGGAGATAGACGAGCAGTACTTC.

V and J are TRBV19 and TRBJ2-5; 9 bases fit TRBD1. Germline V lookup: CDR1 LNHDA, CDR2 SQIVND (reference sequence). The CDR3 covers 15 residues. The ends lost 3 bases at V and 4 bases at J; junction bases unmatched: 6. This CDR3 is CASSMIPGQGETQYF. CDR3 nucleotide sequence: TGTGCCAGTAGTATGATCCCGGGACAGGGAGAGACCCAGTACTTC.